This TCR beta chain comes out of a study of graft-versus-host responses after intestinal transplantation. Across the whole study: Isolated intestinal, liver-intestinal, or multivisceral transplants had been given to the recipients. Study-wide results and caveats: Some patients had graft-donor T cell macrochimerism. In their allografts, the ratios of graft-versus-host to host-versus-graft T cell clones were high.

About this clone: Its cognate antigen is unknown.

Only in-frame clones appear in the TCRdb table, and some are missing; sequencing was by immunoSEQ multiplex PCR. Counted here are roughly 75,000 clones, 90% to 95% occurring once; the ten biggest clones make up approximately 0.096%. The CDR3 is 15 amino acids. The ends lost 2 bases at V and 9 bases at J; junction bases unmatched: 6. CDR1 SGHTA and CDR2 FQGNSA come from the germline V gene. The sample was unstimulated CD4+ T cells sorted from spleen or lymph node cells, taken before intestinal transplant. This rearrangement joins TRBV7-2 to TRBJ2-2, with 10 bases that match TRBD2. The clonotype was recovered from a human donor who received an intestinal transplant. CDR3 DNA: TGTGCCAGCAGCTTAAAGCGGGGGGGCCTGAGGGAGCTGTTTTTT. Translating gives CASSLKRGGLRELFF.